One and the same sample provided the 8 T cell receptor beta chains below, sequenced in a study of shared clonotypes between healthy human individuals. Produced via immunoSEQ multiplex PCR; TCRdb's table is partial and in-frame only. The data contain hundreds of thousands of clones, around 76% of them seen just once; the ten biggest clones take up about 12%. Sequencing was performed on PBMCs. These receptors were taken from a woman in her 40s in good health. Some clones in this sample may be carry-over from other donors' samples.

This chain joins TRBV13 and TRBJ2-2; D could derive from TRBD1 or TRBD2 (5 bases each). This CDR3 region has 17 residues. Trimming stripped 5 bases from V and 6 bases from J, with 22 bases between. Germline V gene sequence: CDR1 PRHDT, CDR2 FYEKMQ (reference sequence). This CDR3 is CASSAYSGTPESGELFF. CDR3 sequence (DNA): TGTGCCAGCAGCGCCTATTCCGGGACCCCGGAGTCCGGGGAGCTGTTTTTT.

The chain joins TRBV29-1 to TRBJ2-3, with D perhaps TRBD1 (6 bases). CDR1 and CDR2 (germline): SQVTM, ANQGSEA. This CDR3 spans 15 amino acids. Trimming shortened V by 4 bases and J by 7 bases, and 21 bases separated the two germline ends. The CDR3 here is CSVGGGKGPANTQYF. CDR3 nucleotides: TGCAGCGTTGGAGGGGGTAAGGGGCCGGCAAATACGCAGTATTTT.

This clone was seen many times. The chain uses TRBV2 and TRBJ2-4; D could derive from TRBD1 or TRBD2 (5 bases each). The CDR3 length is 15 residues. Germline assignment: CDR1 SNHLY and CDR2 FYNNEI. With 2 bases removed from V and 6 bases from J, the gap between germline ends came to 14 bases. The CDR3 DNA reads TGTGCCAGCAGTGAATGGCCAGGGACGAGAAACATTCAGTACTTC. Encoded protein: CASSEWPGTRNIQYF.

The chain couples TRBV19 to TRBJ1-1; 9 bases map to TRBD1. The junction had 10 bases not matched to a gene; V was cut back by 6 bases and J by 2 bases. The germline CDR1 and CDR2 sequences are LNHDA and SQIVND (reference sequence). The CDR3 sequence is 16 residues long. CDR3 bases: TGTGCCAGTAGAACTACAGGGGGCTGGGAAAACACTGAAGCTTTCTTT. Protein sequence: CASRTTGGWENTEAFF.

In nucleotides, the CDR3 is TGTGCCAGCAGGCAGGGGAACTCCAACACTGAAGCTTTCTTT. This sequence encodes CASRQGNSNTEAFF. This rearrangement joins TRBV5-4 to TRBJ1-1, with D perhaps TRBD1 (6 bases). CDR3 length equals 14 residues. Germline values: CDR1 SGHNT, CDR2 YYREEE (reference sequence). Trimming shortened V by 5 bases and J by 2 bases, and 13 bases separated the two germline ends. Combining the CDR3 with reference TRBV5-4 and TRBJ1-1 gives the whole variable domain ETGVTQSPTHLIKTRGQQVTLRCSSQSGHNTVSWYQQALGQGPQFIFQYYREEENGRGNFPPRFSGLQFPNYSSELNVNALELDDSALYLCASRQGNSNTEAFFGQGTRLTVV.

The chain couples TRBV7-2 to TRBJ1-3; tentative D call: TRBD1 (5 bases). CDR3 length equals 14 residues. Per the germline V gene, CDR1 is SGHTA and CDR2 is FQGNSA. V was pared by 4 bases and J by 3 bases, with 10 bases between. CDR3 bases: TGTGCCAGCAGCTCAGGGAGGGATGGAAACACCATATATTTT. It codes for CASSSGRDGNTIYF.

The J gene is TRBJ1-1, the V gene TRBV6-6; TRBD1 might be the D (6 bases). Trimming removed 4 bases at V and 10 bases at J, with 13 bases between. Germline CDR1 reads MNHNY; CDR2 reads SVGAGI (reference sequence). This CDR3 contains 12 residues. The CDR3 nucleotides read TGTGCCAGCAGTTCGGGGCCAGGGGTAGCTTTCTTT. Its protein is CASSSGPGVAFF.

A remark on this clone: A far larger clone differs by one base, so this is likely a read error. The sample holds other DNA sequences that translate to the same CDR3. The J gene is TRBJ2-3, the V gene TRBV27, with D perhaps matching TRBD1 (5 bases). The V gene's germline CDR1 is MNHEY and CDR2 SMNVEV (reference sequence). The CDR3 totals 16 residues. In DNA, the CDR3 is TGCGCCAGCCGCTTTTTGGGGCTAGGAAGCACAGATACGCAGTATTTT. As protein: CASRFLGLGSTDTQYF.